This entry is about one T cell receptor (beta chain). It has no known antigen specificity. It has no much larger one-base neighbor in the sample; base qualities were not kept. The library was obtained by the immunoSEQ multiplex PCR assay. Roughly 10^5 TCR templates per sample were assayed on the deep sequencing platform. Genomic DNA extracted from sorted T cells was the material used for TCRbeta CDR3 sequencing. The authors' pipeline ran thus. Clonal analysis of TCRbeta CDR3 data was done in the R programming language. Unstimulated samples were compared with post-reaction CFSE-low samples to define alloreactive CD4+ and CD8+ clones. Regulatory or non-regulatory origin of alloreactive CD4+ clones was assigned by matching sequences to the sorted unstimulated Treg and non-Treg repertoires. What TCRdb holds here is the immuneACCESS table cut down to in-frame rearrangements. Part of the clones is not present; checked against another copy, under half of the missing clones reflect an unresolved V gene, and the others are unexplained. V and J calls and clone size are copied from that table; D and trimming were computed from the DNA. Counted in this sample were 6,000 to 6,500 clones; just over 60% of them appeared once. 15% of the sample rests with the top ten.

The CDR3 numbers 17 residues from cysteine through phenylalanine. Of the read, only the CDR3 DNA is kept; its 51 bases are in frame from base 1. Trimming at the junction amounts to 1 base on V and 8 bases on J, and the germline ends lie 21 bases apart. CDR1 and CDR2 were assigned from the germline V gene as MGHRA and YSYEKL. This entry comes from a study of siplizumab effects on memory and regulatory T cells (dated by TCRdb to between 2018 and 2021). Notes on the research overall: The effect of the anti-CD2 antibody siplizumab on alloreactive T-cell subsets was examined in allogeneic mixed lymphocyte reactions constructed from human PBMCs.

Study-wide conclusions, independent of this receptor: The cumulative frequency of alloreactive sequences that could be traced back to unstimulated CD4+ memory T cells was significantly reduced by siplizumab. Roughly 80-95% of proliferating CD4+ or CD8+ clones could not be assigned a naive or memory phenotype. In reactions with siplizumab, an average of about 75% of mappable alloreactive CD4+ clones were Treg-derived, compared with 25% to 30% in control reactions. No functional confirmation was obtained for the suppressive function of proliferating Tregs from siplizumab cultures. Unstimulated naive T cells appeared more diverse than memory T cells, and naive cells seemed to contribute substantially to the alloresponse. Sequences below about 10^-5 frequency were poorly captured, so only a minor fraction of alloreactive clones could be mapped to unstimulated subsets.

Unstimulated CD4+ memory cells were also sequenced in three donor pairs, together with CD4+ naive, CD8+ TEMRA, CD8+ naive and CD8+ effector memory subsets. TCRbeta CDR3 sequencing was performed on sorted unstimulated T cells and on proliferating T cells recovered from mixed lymphocyte reactions. Fresh whole blood from ten HLA-typed healthy donors was used as the source from which PBMCs were isolated. Sequenced sample: effector memory CD8+ T cells sorted from blood. The cell subset or site label, read with the paper, signifies: unstimulated CD8+ effector memory T cells. This sequence originates from a human donor in good health. The V and J genes are TRBV4-1 and TRBJ2-1; TRBD2 could be the D gene, as 7 bases match. In nucleotides, the sequence is TGCGCCAGCAGCCAAGTAATTTTGGGGGGGGGCCAGGATGAGCAGTTCTTC. Translated, this is CASSQVILGGGQDEQFF.